Listed here are 24 T cell receptor beta chains from one sample, sequenced in a study of molecular identifiers for immune sequencing clone quantification. TCRdb passed the PCR reads through MiXCR, listing each CDR3 protein once. This sample yields 40,000 to 45,000 distinct CDR3 sequences, of which roughly 21% are seen a single time; under 1.3% belongs to the top ten. Sequencing was carried out using naive CD8+ T cells from blood, with Jurkat cell RNA spiked in. As for subset: FACS-sorted CD8+CD4-CCR7+CD45RA+ naive T cells. Receptors were obtained from a human donor in good health. Some libraries in this study had Jurkat cell RNA spiked in.

This clonotype was detected ten times or more. The gene calls are TRBV30 and TRBJ1-5; unclear D gene. The CDR3 is 15 amino acids. Germline V gives CDR1 GTSNPN, CDR2 SVGIG (reference sequence). V was trimmed by 0 bases and J by 3 bases, leaving 12 bases between them. In nucleotides, the CDR3 is TGTGCCTGGAGTGTACACGGTCATATCAATCAGCCCCAGCATTTT. It codes for CAWSVHGHINQPQHF.

Comment on this clonotype: A read error may explain this, as a much larger clone is one base away. The chain carries TRBV7-9 and TRBJ2-7; 7 positions match TRBD1. Germline loops: CDR1 SEHNR, CDR2 FQNEAQ (reference sequence). The CDR3 covers 13 residues. The CDR3, as DNA: TGTGCCAACAGCCGGGCAGGGGGCTACGAGCAGTACTTC. This encodes CANSRAGGYEQYF.

This clonotype came up many times. The chain couples TRBV9 to TRBJ2-3; TRBD2 agrees at 10 bases. V dropped 0 bases and J dropped 3; count of bases not matched to a gene: 4. CDR3 length: 16 residues. Per the germline V gene, CDR1 is SGDLS and CDR2 is YYNGEE. The CDR3 DNA reads TGTGCCAGCAGCGTAGCGTCTAGCGGGAGAACAGATACGCAGTATTTT. This translates into CASSVASSGRTDTQYF.

This clonotype came up many times. The V and J genes are TRBV21-1 and TRBJ2-5; TRBD2, the D gene given by the table, was not confirmed from the DNA. TRBV21-1 corresponds to a pseudogene. The CDR3 is 15 amino acids. CDR3 sequence (DNA): TGTGCCAGCAGCAAAGGGACCGGGCCCGAGGAGACCCAGTACTTC. Its protein is CASSKGTGPEETQYF.

This clonotype has just one count. This likely comes from a read error, as the CDR3 has no conserved phenylalanine or tryptophan at its end. The rearrangement uses TRBV28 and TRBJ1-4; possible D gene TRBD1, 5 bases. The germline CDR1 and CDR2 sequences are MDHEN and SYDVKM. The CDR3 has 19 residues. This chain's CDR3 is CASSFPTTPGTSANENLFL. CDR3 sequence (DNA): TGTGCCAGCAGTTTTCCAACAACCCCCGGGACTTCGGCTAATGAAAACCTGTTTCTT.

Points on this clonotype: The junction does not match germline at one end; this may be a read error. The genes are TRBV5-1 and TRBJ1-1; 9 nucleotides match TRBD1. This CDR3 has 14 amino acids. Germline-derived CDR1 and CDR2 are SGHRS and YFSETQ. The CDR3 is CAGSLDRGITEAFF. For the CDR3, the DNA is TGCGCCGGCAGCTTAGACAGGGGGATTACTGAAGCTTTCTTT. Combining the CDR3 with reference TRBV5-1 and TRBJ1-1 gives the whole variable domain KAGVTQTPRYLIKTRGQQVTLSCSPISGHRSVSWYQQTPGQGLQFLFEYFSETQRNKGNFPGRFSGRQFSNSRSEMNVSTLELGDSALYLCAGSLDRGITEAFFGQGTRLTVV.

In its sample, this clonotype was seen many times. The chain combines TRBV27 with TRBJ2-1; D is uncertain. This CDR3 has 11 residues. The germline gives CDR1 MNHEY, CDR2 SMNVEV (reference sequence). V lost 3 bases to trimming and J lost 9 bases, with 6 bases between them. The CDR3 spells CASSFYGEQFF. The CDR3 region has the DNA TGTGCCAGCAGTTTCTACGGTGAGCAGTTCTTC.

The rearrangement joins TRBV7-9 to TRBJ1-5, with D hard to call. Germline lookup yields CDR1 SEHNR and CDR2 FQNEAQ (reference sequence). V dropped 0 bases and J dropped 1 base, with 4 bases sitting between them. This CDR3 contains 14 residues. DNA for the CDR3: TGTGCCAGCAGCTTAGCTGGAAGCAATCAGCCCCAGCATTTT. Amino acid sequence: CASSLAGSNQPQHF. Full variable domain (missing parts from reference TRBV7-9 and TRBJ1-5): DTGVSQNPRHKITKRGQNVTFRCDPISEHNRLYWYRQTLGQGPEFLTYFQNEAQLEKSRLLSDRFSAERPKGSFSTLEIQRTEQGDSAMYLCASSLAGSNQPQHFGDGTRLSIL.

This clonotype was seen at least ten times. The V gene is TRBV7-9, the J gene TRBJ2-1, with D tentatively TRBD1 or TRBD2 (7 bases each). The CDR3 contains 16 residues. The V gene lost 5 bases and the J gene lost 4 bases, with 18 bases spanning the gap. Germline lookup yields CDR1 SEHNR and CDR2 FQNEAQ (reference sequence). The CDR3 here is CASSGLGGGGYNEQFF. CDR3 DNA: TGTGCCAGCAGCGGTCTGGGAGGGGGCGGATACAATGAGCAGTTCTTC.

Many counts were recorded for this clonotype. The V call is TRBV4-3, the J call TRBJ1-1; possibly TRBD1 for D (6 bases). The germline gives CDR1 LGHNA, CDR2 YSLEER. Between the trimmed V and J ends, which lost 0 bases and 3 bases, there was a span of 17 bases. The CDR3 totals 17 residues. CDR3 loop: CASSQDSGRRGDTEAFF. CDR3 DNA: TGCGCCAGCAGCCAAGATTCGGGTAGAAGGGGGGACACTGAAGCTTTCTTT.

The CDR3 nucleotides read TGCGCCAGCAGCCAAGATCGAAATTCGGGGGGGGGCGGGCAGCCCCAGCATTTT. Amino acids: CASSQDRNSGGGGQPQHF. The chain joins TRBV4-3 to TRBJ1-5; D possibly corresponds to TRBD1 (6 bases). CDR3 length: 18 residues. The germline V and J ends were trimmed by 0 bases and 7 bases, with 22 bases remaining between them. Germline V CDR1 and CDR2: LGHNA, YSLEER.

This clonotype was recorded at least ten times. The genes are TRBV5-6 and TRBJ2-7; TRBD1 might be the D (6 bases). The CDR3 totals 15 residues. Germline V gene lookup returns CDR1 SGHDT and CDR2 YYEEEE. V was pared by 2 bases and J by 5 bases, with 17 bases between. The CDR3 here is CASSFTTGPAHEQYF. CDR3 DNA sequence: TGTGCCAGCAGCTTCACGACAGGCCCGGCACACGAGCAGTACTTC.

This clonotype has at least ten counts. The chain carries TRBV7-9 and TRBJ1-1, with a tentative D call TRBD1 (5 bases). Trimming removed 5 bases from V and 7 bases from J, with 11 bases in between. Germline CDR1 is SEHNR and CDR2 is FQNEAQ (reference sequence). The CDR3 sequence is 12 residues long. The DNA of the CDR3 is TGTGCCAGCAGCCGCGAGGGGATTGAAGCTTTCTTT. Amino acids: CASSREGIEAFF. The full variable domain, in which reference TRBV7-9 and TRBJ1-1 provide the parts outside the CDR3, is DTGVSQNPRHKITKRGQNVTFRCDPISEHNRLYWYRQTLGQGPEFLTYFQNEAQLEKSRLLSDRFSAERPKGSFSTLEIQRTEQGDSAMYLCASSREGIEAFFGQGTRLTVV.

This clonotype was observed many times. The chain is built from TRBV5-4 and TRBJ2-3, with D hard to call. CDR1 SGHNT and CDR2 YYREEE come from the germline V gene (reference sequence). The CDR3 covers 12 residues. Trimming removed 3 bases at V and 3 bases at J, with 5 bases between. The CDR3: CASSYGTDTQYF. DNA of the CDR3: TGTGCCAGCAGCTACGGGACAGATACGCAGTATTTT.

This clonotype was detected many times. The chain couples TRBV4-1 to TRBJ2-2, with 10 nucleotides matching TRBD1. CDR1 and CDR2 from the germline V gene are MGHRA and YSYEKL. With V trimmed by 1 base and J by 5 bases, 7 bases remained unmatched. The CDR3 has 17 residues. In DNA, the CDR3 is TGCGCCAGCAGCCAAGGGGCGGGACAGGGGTTAACCGGGGAGCTGTTTTTT. Translation: CASSQGAGQGLTGELFF.

This clonotype was detected ten times or more. The chain has TRBV4-3 and TRBJ2-5; no reliable D call. The CDR3 extends over 13 amino acids. Trimming removed 1 base at V and 5 bases at J, with 8 bases between. Germline V gene lookup returns CDR1 LGHNA and CDR2 YSLEER. The CDR3 region has the DNA TGCGCCAGCAGCCAAGGGACCTGGGAGACCCAGTACTTC. This translates into CASSQGTWETQYF.

This clonotype appeared many times. The chain joins TRBV7-9 to TRBJ2-2; D gene ambiguous. V was cut by 3 bases and J by 5 bases, with 13 bases left in between. Per germline, CDR1 SEHNR and CDR2 FQNEAQ (reference sequence). The CDR3 is 15 residues long. The DNA for the CDR3 is TGTGCCAGCAGCTTCGACTCCGAAGGAACCGGGGAGCTGTTTTTT. This translates into CASSFDSEGTGELFF.

This clonotype was seen many times. The genes are TRBV30 and TRBJ2-7; no firm D call. Trimming took 1 base from V and 2 from J, leaving 3 bases between them. In germline, CDR1 is GTSNPN, CDR2 SVGIG (reference sequence). CDR3 length: 11 residues. CDR3 amino acids: CAWSEAYEQYF. CDR3 DNA: TGTGCCTGGAGTGAGGCCTACGAGCAGTACTTC.

In its sample, this clonotype was seen once. A read error is likely, as this CDR3 ends without the conserved phenylalanine or tryptophan. The gene calls are TRBV6-2 or TRBV6-3 and TRBJ2-3; tentatively, D is TRBD1 (5 bases). CDR1 MNHEY and CDR2 SVGEGT come from the germline V gene. The CDR3 length is 17 residues. With 0 bases removed from V and 2 bases from J, the gap between germline ends came to 15 bases. CDR3 region: CASSYSNTGAFTDTQYI. CDR3 DNA: TGTGCCAGCAGTTACTCGAACACAGGCGCCTTCACAGATACGCAGTATATC.

This clonotype was picked up many times. The chain is built from TRBV6-1 and TRBJ1-1, with a tentative D call TRBD1 (6 bases). The CDR3 extends over 15 amino acids. Germline V CDR1 and CDR2: MNHNS, SASEGT. Trimming removed 4 bases at V and 1 base at J, with 13 bases between. The CDR3: CASSGWTDTNTEAFF. The CDR3 DNA sequence: TGTGCCAGCAGTGGGTGGACAGATACGAACACTGAAGCTTTCTTT.

Details on this clonotype: At one end the junction does not follow the germline gene, possibly because of a read error. The V gene is TRBV7-9, the J gene TRBJ1-4, with D possibly being TRBD1 (5 bases). The CDR3 consists of 14 residues. Germline lookup yields CDR1 SEHNR and CDR2 FQNEAQ (reference sequence). The CDR3, as DNA: TGTGCCAGCAGCCCCTGGGACTGGAGTGCAAAACTGTCTTTT. Its translation: CASSPWDWSAKLSF.

This clonotype occurred many times. This chain uses TRBV7-9 with TRBJ2-5; TRBD2 is a possible D gene (5 bases). The CDR3 sequence is 13 residues long. CDR1 SEHNR and CDR2 FQNEAQ come from the germline V gene (reference sequence). Trimming removed 5 bases from V and 5 bases from J, with 12 bases in between. CDR3 residues: CASSPTSSETQYF. The CDR3 DNA sequence: TGTGCCAGCAGCCCTACTAGTTCGGAGACCCAGTACTTC. The full variable domain, in which reference TRBV7-9 and TRBJ2-5 provide the parts outside the CDR3, is DTGVSQNPRHKITKRGQNVTFRCDPISEHNRLYWYRQTLGQGPEFLTYFQNEAQLEKSRLLSDRFSAERPKGSFSTLEIQRTEQGDSAMYLCASSPTSSETQYFGPGTRLLVL.

Turning to this clonotype: A much bigger clone sits one base away, suggesting this may be a read error. The chain uses TRBV19 and TRBJ1-5, with a possible D match to TRBD1 (5 bases). CDR1 and CDR2 (germline): LNHDA, SQIVND (reference sequence). The CDR3 extends over 14 amino acids. The CDR3: CTSSLDTSNQPQHF. For the CDR3, the DNA is TGTACCAGTAGTCTGGACACTAGCAATCAGCCCCAGCATTTT.

This clonotype came up many times. The gene calls are TRBV24-1 and TRBJ1-1; TRBD1 is a possible D gene (5 bases). The ends were cut back, 10 bases at V and 0 bases at J, with 14 bases in the middle. The length of the CDR3 is 14 residues. CDR1 KGHDR and CDR2 SFDVKD come from the germline V gene. This CDR3 is CATGAGAMNTEAFF. CDR3 DNA sequence: TGTGCCACAGGGGCAGGCGCAATGAACACTGAAGCTTTCTTT.